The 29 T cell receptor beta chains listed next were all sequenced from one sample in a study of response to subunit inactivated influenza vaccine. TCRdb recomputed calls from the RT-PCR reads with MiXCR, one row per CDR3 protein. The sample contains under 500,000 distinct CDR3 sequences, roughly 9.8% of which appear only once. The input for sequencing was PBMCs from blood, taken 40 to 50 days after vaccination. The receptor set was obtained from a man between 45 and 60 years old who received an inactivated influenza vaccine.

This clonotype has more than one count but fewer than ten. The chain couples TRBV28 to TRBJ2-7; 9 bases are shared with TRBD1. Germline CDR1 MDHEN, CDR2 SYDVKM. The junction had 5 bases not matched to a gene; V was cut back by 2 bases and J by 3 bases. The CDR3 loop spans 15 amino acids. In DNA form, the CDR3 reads TGTGCCAGCAGTTTAACAGGGGGCGCAGACTACGAGCAGTACTTC. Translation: CASSLTGGADYEQYF.

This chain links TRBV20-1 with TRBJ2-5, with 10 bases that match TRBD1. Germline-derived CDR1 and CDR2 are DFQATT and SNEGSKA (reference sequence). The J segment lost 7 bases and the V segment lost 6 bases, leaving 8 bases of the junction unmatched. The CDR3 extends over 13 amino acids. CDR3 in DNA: TGCAGTGCAAAGGACAGGGGGAGTGTGACCCAGTACTTC. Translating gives CSAKDRGSVTQYF.

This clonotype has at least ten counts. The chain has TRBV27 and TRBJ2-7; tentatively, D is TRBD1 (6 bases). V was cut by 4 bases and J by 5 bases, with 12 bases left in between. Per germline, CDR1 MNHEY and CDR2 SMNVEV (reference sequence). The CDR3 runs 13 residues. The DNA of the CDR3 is TGTGCCAGCAGTTGGGGGCAGAGTAACGAGCAGTACTTC. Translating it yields CASSWGQSNEQYF.

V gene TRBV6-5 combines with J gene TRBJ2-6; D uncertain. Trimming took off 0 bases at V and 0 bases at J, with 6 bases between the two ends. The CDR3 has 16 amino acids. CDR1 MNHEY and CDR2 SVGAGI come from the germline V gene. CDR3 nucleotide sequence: TGTGCCAGCAGTTACTCTGTCGACTCTGGGGCCAACGTCCTGACTTTC. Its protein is CASSYSVDSGANVLTF.

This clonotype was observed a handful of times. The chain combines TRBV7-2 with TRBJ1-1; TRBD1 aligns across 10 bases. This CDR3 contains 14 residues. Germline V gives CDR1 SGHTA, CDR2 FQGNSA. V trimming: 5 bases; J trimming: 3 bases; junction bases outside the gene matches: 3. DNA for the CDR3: TGTGCCAGCAGCACGGGACAGGGGTACACTGAAGCTTTCTTT. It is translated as CASSTGQGYTEAFF.

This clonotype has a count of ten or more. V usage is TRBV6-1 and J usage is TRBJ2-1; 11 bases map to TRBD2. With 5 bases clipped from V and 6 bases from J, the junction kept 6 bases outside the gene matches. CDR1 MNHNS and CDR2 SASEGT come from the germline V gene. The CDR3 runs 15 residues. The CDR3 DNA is TGTGCCAGCAGTCTAACTAGCGGGAGTTTCAATGAGCAGTTCTTC. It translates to CASSLTSGSFNEQFF.

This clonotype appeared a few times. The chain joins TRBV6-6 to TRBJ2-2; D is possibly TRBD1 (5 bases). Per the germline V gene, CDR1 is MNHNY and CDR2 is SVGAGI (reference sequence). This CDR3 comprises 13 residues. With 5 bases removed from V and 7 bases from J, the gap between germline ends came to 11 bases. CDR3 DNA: TGTGCCAGCAGTAAGGGGTTCGGCGGGGAGCTGTTTTTT. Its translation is CASSKGFGGELFF.

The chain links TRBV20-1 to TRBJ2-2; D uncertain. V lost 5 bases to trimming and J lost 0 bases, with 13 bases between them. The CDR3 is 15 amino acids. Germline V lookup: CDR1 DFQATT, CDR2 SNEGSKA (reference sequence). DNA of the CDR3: TGCAGTGCTGCCTTTGCTCTGGCGAACACCGGGGAGCTGTTTTTT. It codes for CSAAFALANTGELFF.

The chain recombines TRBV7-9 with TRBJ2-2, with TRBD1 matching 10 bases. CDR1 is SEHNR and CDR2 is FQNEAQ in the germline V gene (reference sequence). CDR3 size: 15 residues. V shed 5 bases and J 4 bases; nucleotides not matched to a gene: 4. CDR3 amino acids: CASSPDRGFTGELFF. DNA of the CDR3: TGTGCCAGCAGCCCGGACAGGGGGTTCACCGGGGAGCTGTTTTTT.

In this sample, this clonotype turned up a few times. CDR3 residues: CASSKLSGADKQYF. For the CDR3, the DNA is TGTGCCAGCAGCAAGCTATCCGGTGCGGACAAGCAGTACTTC. This chain joins TRBV6-2 or TRBV6-3 and TRBJ2-7; perhaps TRBD1 as D (5 bases). Trimming stripped 6 bases from V and 8 bases from J, with 20 bases between. Germline V CDR1 and CDR2: MNHEY, SVGEGT. There are 14 residues in the CDR3.

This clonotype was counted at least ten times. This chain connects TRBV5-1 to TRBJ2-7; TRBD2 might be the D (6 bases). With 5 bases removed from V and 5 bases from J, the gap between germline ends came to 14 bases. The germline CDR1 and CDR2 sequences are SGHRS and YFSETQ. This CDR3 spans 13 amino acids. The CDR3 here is CASRDGGKDEQYF. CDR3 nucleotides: TGCGCCAGCAGGGACGGGGGTAAGGACGAGCAGTACTTC.

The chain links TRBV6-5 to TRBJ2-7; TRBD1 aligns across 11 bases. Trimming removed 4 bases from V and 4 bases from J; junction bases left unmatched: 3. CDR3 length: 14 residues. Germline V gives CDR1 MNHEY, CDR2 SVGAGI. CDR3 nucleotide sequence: TGTGCCAGCAGTTCGGACAGGGGGCTTTACGAGCAGTACTTC. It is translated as CASSSDRGLYEQYF.

The CDR3 nucleotides read TGCGCCAGCAGCCAACTCCCGGGACAGGCGGCCTACGAGCAGTACTTC. It translates to CASSQLPGQAAYEQYF. The chain has TRBV4-1 and TRBJ2-7; TRBD1 matches at 8 bases. CDR1 and CDR2 (germline): MGHRA, YSYEKL. CDR3 size: 16 residues. V shed 2 bases and J 2 bases; nucleotides not matched to a gene: 8.

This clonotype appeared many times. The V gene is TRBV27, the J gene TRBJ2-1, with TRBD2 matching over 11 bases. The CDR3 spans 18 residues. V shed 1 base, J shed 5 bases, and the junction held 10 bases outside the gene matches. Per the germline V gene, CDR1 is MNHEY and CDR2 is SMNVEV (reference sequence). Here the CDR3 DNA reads TGTGCCAGCAGTTTATTAGCGGGGGGGGCTGAATTTGACAATGAGCAGTTCTTC. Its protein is CASSLLAGGAEFDNEQFF.

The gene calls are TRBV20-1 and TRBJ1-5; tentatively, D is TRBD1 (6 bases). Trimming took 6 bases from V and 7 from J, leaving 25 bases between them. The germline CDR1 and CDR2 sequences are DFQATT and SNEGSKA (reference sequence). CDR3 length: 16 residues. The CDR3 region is CSATPGGQGEGQPQHF. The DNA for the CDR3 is TGCAGTGCGACCCCGGGGGGGCAGGGAGAAGGCCAGCCCCAGCATTTT.

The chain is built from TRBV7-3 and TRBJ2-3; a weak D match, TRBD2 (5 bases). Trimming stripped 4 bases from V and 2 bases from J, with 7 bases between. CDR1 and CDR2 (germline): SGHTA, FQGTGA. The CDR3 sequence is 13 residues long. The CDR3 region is CASSSGNTDTQYF. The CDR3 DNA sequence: TGTGCCAGCAGCTCCGGGAACACAGATACGCAGTATTTT. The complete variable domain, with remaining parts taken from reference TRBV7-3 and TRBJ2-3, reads GAGVSQTPSNKVTEKGKYVELRCDPISGHTALYWYRQSLGQGPEFLIYFQGTGAADDSGLPNDRFFAVRPEGSVSTLKIQRTERGDSAVYLCASSSGNTDTQYFGPGTRLTVL.

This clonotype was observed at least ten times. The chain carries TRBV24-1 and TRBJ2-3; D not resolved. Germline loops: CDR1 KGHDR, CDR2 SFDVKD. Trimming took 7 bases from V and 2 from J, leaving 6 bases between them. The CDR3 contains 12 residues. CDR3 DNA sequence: TGTGCCACCAGCACCGACACAGATACGCAGTATTTT. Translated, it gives CATSTDTDTQYF.

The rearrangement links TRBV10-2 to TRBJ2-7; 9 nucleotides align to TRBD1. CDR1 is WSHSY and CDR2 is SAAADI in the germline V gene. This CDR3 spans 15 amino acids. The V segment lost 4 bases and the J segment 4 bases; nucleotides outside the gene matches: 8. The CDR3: CASSASGTGRYEQYF. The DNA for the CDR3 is TGCGCCAGCAGTGCATCTGGGACAGGGCGGTACGAGCAGTACTTC.

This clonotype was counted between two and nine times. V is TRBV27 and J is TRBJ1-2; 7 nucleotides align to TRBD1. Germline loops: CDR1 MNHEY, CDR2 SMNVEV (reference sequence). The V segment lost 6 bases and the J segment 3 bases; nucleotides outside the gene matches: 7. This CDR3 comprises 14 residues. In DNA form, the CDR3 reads TGTGCCAGCAGGCCGGACAGGACTTACTATGGCTACACCTTC. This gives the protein CASRPDRTYYGYTF.

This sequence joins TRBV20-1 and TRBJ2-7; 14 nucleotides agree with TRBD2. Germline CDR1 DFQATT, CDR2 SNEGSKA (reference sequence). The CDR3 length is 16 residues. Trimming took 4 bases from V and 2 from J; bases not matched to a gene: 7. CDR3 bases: TGCAGTGCTACGGGACTAGCGGGAGTTGACGCCTACGAGCAGTACTTC. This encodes CSATGLAGVDAYEQYF.

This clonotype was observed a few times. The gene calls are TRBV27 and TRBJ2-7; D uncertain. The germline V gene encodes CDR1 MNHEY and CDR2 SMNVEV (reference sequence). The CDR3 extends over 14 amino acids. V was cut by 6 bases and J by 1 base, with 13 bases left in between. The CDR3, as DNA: TGTGCCAGCAGGGGTGCCTATCCTTCCTACGAGCAGTACTTC. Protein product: CASRGAYPSYEQYF.

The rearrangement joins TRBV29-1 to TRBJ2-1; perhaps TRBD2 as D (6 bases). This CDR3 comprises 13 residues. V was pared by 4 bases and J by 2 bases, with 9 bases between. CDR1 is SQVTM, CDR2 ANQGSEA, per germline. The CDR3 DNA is TGCAGCGTTGCTGGACTAACCTACAATGAGCAGTTCTTC. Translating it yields CSVAGLTYNEQFF.

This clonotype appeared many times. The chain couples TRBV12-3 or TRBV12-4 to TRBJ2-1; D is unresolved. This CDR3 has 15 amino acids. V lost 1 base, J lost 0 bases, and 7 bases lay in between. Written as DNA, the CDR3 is TGTGCCAGCAGTTTAGAGGGAATCTCCTACAATGAGCAGTTCTTC. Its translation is CASSLEGISYNEQFF.

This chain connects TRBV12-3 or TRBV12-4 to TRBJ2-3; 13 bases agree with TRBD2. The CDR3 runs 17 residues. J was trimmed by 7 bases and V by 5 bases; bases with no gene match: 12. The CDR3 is CASSTTSGGSRGNTQYF. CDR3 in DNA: TGTGCCAGCAGTACGACTAGCGGGGGGTCTCGAGGGAATACGCAGTATTTT.

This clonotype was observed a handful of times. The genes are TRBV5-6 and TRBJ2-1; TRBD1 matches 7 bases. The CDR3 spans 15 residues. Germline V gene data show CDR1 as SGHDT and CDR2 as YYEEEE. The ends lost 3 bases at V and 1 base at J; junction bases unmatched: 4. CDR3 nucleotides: TGTGCCAGCAGCTCCGGGACAGAATCCTACAATGAGCAGTTCTTC. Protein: CASSSGTESYNEQFF. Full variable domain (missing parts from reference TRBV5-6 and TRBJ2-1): DAGVTQSPTHLIKTRGQQVTLRCSPKSGHDTVSWYQQALGQGPQFIFQYYEEEERQRGNFPDRFSGHQFPNYSSELNVNALLLGDSALYLCASSSGTESYNEQFFGPGTRLTVL.

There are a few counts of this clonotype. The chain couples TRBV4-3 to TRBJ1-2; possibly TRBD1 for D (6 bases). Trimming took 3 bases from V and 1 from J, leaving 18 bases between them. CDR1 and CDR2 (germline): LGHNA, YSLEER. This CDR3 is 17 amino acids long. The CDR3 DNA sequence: TGCGCCAGCAGCCAGGACCCAAAGACAGGCCATAACTATGGCTACACCTTC. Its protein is CASSQDPKTGHNYGYTF.

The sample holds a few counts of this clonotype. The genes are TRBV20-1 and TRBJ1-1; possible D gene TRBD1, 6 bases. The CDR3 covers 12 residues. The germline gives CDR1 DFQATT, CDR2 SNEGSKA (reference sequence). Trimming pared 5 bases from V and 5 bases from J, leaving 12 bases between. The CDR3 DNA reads TGCAGTGCTCGACTACAGGGTACTGAAGCTTTCTTT. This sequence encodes CSARLQGTEAFF.

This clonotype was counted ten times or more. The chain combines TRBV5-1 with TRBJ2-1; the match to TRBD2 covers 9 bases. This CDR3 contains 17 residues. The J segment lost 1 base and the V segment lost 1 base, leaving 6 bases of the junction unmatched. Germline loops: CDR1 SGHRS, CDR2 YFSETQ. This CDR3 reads CASSLQSSGVSYNEQFF. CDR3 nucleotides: TGCGCCAGCAGCTTGCAGTCTAGCGGGGTATCCTACAATGAGCAGTTCTTC.

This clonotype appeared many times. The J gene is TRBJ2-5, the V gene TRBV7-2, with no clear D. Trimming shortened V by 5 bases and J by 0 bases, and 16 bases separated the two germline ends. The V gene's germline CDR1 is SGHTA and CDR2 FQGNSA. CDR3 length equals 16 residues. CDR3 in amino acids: CASSERKTIHQETQYF. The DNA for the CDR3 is TGTGCCAGCAGCGAACGGAAAACAATCCACCAAGAGACCCAGTACTTC.